This TCR beta chain was identified in a study of human T cells and chemical hapten exposure. Study-level background: Alopecia areata, totalis and universalis patients, mostly female, were included.

TCRdb reprocessed the RACE reads with MiXCR, giving one entry per CDR3 protein. The sample yields 350,000 to 450,000 distinct CDR3 sequences, roughly 5% seen once. Study-level findings and limits: Expanded TCRs created a significantly greater count of big CDR3 similarity clusters than controls did.

Time point indicated: pre-sensitization, week 0. Treatment defined: therapeutic diphenylcyclopropenone sensitization with weekly scalp DPC. Trimming pared 6 bases from V and 6 bases from J, leaving 18 bases between. The length of the CDR3 is 15 residues. Germline loops: CDR1 MNHNY, CDR2 SVGAGI (reference sequence). This clonotype has a count of ten or more. Antigen unknown. This chain connects TRBV6-6 to TRBJ1-5; TRBD1 might be the D (5 bases). Here the sequenced sample was whole blood, taken in connection with sensitization to the hapten diphenylcyclopropenone (DPC). This TCR derives from a woman between 50 and 59 years old with alopecia areata. Some clones in this sample may be carry-over from other donors' samples. CDR3: CASRDGTVLGQPQHF. The DNA for the CDR3 is TGTGCCAGCAGGGACGGGACGGTCTTGGGTCAGCCCCAGCATTTT.